A selection of T cell receptor beta chains follows, all from one sample in a study of blood T cell repertoires in COVID-19. Only in-frame clones appear in the TCRdb table, and some are missing; sequencing was by immunoSEQ multiplex PCR. The repertoire holds approximately 150,000 clones, with approximately 80% as singletons. The sample taken for sequencing was PBMCs or T cells enriched from blood (not recorded which). The receptors shown here come from a woman between 40 and 50 years old who had recovered from COVID-19. Each CDR3 is given with its conserved first and last residue. The D gene is left open where the match is weak. Clone size is given for some rows only: seen once, a few or many times, or a class if the clone is expanded.

D | length | J | V | size | DNA | CDR3
TRBD2 | 15 | TRBJ2-1 | TRBV5-1 | . | TGCGCCAGCAGCTTGGTGCTAGCGGGGTATAATGAGCAGTTCTTC | CASSLVLAGYNEQFF
TRBD2 | 15 | TRBJ2-3 | TRBV19 | . | TGTGCCAGTAGCCCTCGGGGCGGGGGGCCAGATACGCAGTATTTT | CASSPRGGGPDTQYF
. | 12 | TRBJ1-2 | TRBV4-1 | once | TGCGCCAGCAGCCAAGACCAGTATGGCTACACCTTC | CASSQDQYGYTF
. | 15 | TRBJ2-7 | TRBV5-1 | . | TGCGCCAGCAGCCCGGGCCTCAGGGGTACCTACGAGCAGTACTTC | CASSPGLRGTYEQYF
TRBD1 | 14 | TRBJ2-5 | TRBV7-8 | . | TGTGCCAGCAGCTTAGTGGACAGGGTAGAGACCCAGTACTTC | CASSLVDRVETQYF
TRBD2 | 17 | TRBJ2-1 | TRBV19 | few | TGTGCCAGTAGTATAGGACTGACTAGCGGGACTAACAATGAGCAGTTCTTC | CASSIGLTSGTNNEQFF
. | 11 | TRBJ1-2 | TRBV6-2/TRBV6-3 | . | TGTGCCAGCAGTATTAGAGGAGGCTACACCTTC | CASSIRGGYTF
. | 15 | TRBJ1-6 | TRBV2 | few | TGTGCCAGCAGTGGAGGGGGGGCCCAGAGTTCACCCCTCCACTTT | CASSGGGAQSSPLHF
TRBD2 | 14 | TRBJ2-2 | TRBV6-2/TRBV6-3 | . | TGTGCCAGCAGCCCCGGGACTAGCACTGGGGAGCTGTTTTTT | CASSPGTSTGELFF
TRBD1 | 16 | TRBJ1-5 | TRBV4-1 | . | TGCGCCAGCAGCCGGGTGGGACAGGGGAGTTTGCAGCCCCAGCATTTT | CASSRVGQGSLQPQHF
. | 14 | TRBJ2-7 | TRBV14 | . | TGTGCCAGCAGTTTGGCGGTACGGGTTGGCGAGCAGTACTTC | CASSLAVRVGEQYF
TRBD2 | 14 | TRBJ2-1 | TRBV19 | . | TGTGCCAGTCTGGGGGAGGGGACCTACAATGAGCAGTTCTTC | CASLGEGTYNEQFF
. | 12 | TRBJ1-4 | TRBV19 | . | TGTGCCACCAGGGCCTTCGGGGAAAAACTGTTTTTT | CATRAFGEKLFF
. | 12 | TRBJ1-1 | TRBV5-5 | . | TGTGCCAGCAGCTTGGAAGTCGGTTCTGCTTTCTTT | CASSLEVGSAFF
. | 14 | TRBJ2-7 | TRBV27 | . | TGTGCCAGCAGTTTCGGGACACCAACCTACGAGCAGTACTTC | CASSFGTPTYEQYF
TRBD2 | 13 | TRBJ2-1 | TRBV7-8 | . | TGTGCCAGCAGCCAGTTGACTAGCGGGAAACCGTTCTTC | CASSQLTSGKPFF
. | 14 | TRBJ1-5 | TRBV12-5 | . | TGTGCTAGTGGTTTGTTCCGTGGCAATCAGCCCCAGCATTTT | CASGLFRGNQPQHF
TRBD2 | 15 | TRBJ2-3 | TRBV19 | . | TGTGCCAGTAGCTATAGCGGGAGGGAAACAGATACGCAGTATTTT | CASSYSGRETDTQYF
TRBD2 | 17 | TRBJ2-5 | TRBV14 | . | TGTGCCAGCAGCCCTACTAGCGGGAGGGGTTACCAAGAGACCCAGTACTTC | CASSPTSGRGYQETQYF
. | 17 | TRBJ1-1 | TRBV19 | . | TGTGCCAGTAGCCTCCTCGTCTCAGGGGCCCTGAACACTGAAGCTTTCTTT | CASSLLVSGALNTEAFF
. | 16 | TRBJ1-6 | TRBV3-1/TRBV3-2 | many | TGTGCCAGCAGCCTCTCCGCGGGGACCATTAATTCACCCCTCCACTTT | CASSLSAGTINSPLHF
. | 15 | TRBJ2-2 | TRBV19 | once | TGTGCCAGTCTTAGGACCGCCGGGAGCACCGGGGAGCTGTTTTTT | CASLRTAGSTGELFF
. | 14 | TRBJ1-1 | TRBV12-5 | few | TGTGCTAGTGGTTTTGGCTGGGGAGAAACTGAAGCTTTCTTT | CASGFGWGETEAFF
. | 14 | TRBJ2-5 | TRBV15 | . | TGTGCCACCAGTAAGACCCCCCGGGGGGAGACCCAGTACTTC | CATSKTPRGETQYF
. | 13 | TRBJ1-1 | TRBV6-5 | . | TGTGCCAGCAGCCACGGGTCGAGCACTGAAGCTTTCTTT | CASSHGSSTEAFF
TRBD1 | 15 | TRBJ1-2 | TRBV27 | . | TGTGCCAGCAGCTCCCCGGGACAGGGAAACTATGGCTACACCTTC | CASSSPGQGNYGYTF
. | 15 | TRBJ1-6 | TRBV28 | . | TGTGCCAGCAGAGAAAGGGGATCCTATAATTCACCCCTCCACTTT | CASRERGSYNSPLHF
. | 11 | TRBJ2-3 | TRBV27 | . | TGTGCCAGCAGTCAGACAGATACGCAGTATTTT | CASSQTDTQYF
. | 12 | TRBJ1-2 | TRBV3-1/TRBV3-2 | . | TGTGCCAGCAGCCAAGATAGCGGGGTGAACACCTTC | CASSQDSGVNTF
. | 11 | TRBJ2-1 | TRBV30 | . | TGTGCCTTAACATCCGCTGCTGAGCAGTTCTTC | CALTSAAEQFF
. | 15 | TRBJ1-3 | TRBV9 | . | TGTGCCAGCAGCGTAGCAGGGGACTCTGGAAACACCATATATTTT | CASSVAGDSGNTIYF
TRBD2 | 15 | TRBJ2-1 | TRBV27 | . | TGTGCCAGCAGTTTAACGCTAGCGGACTACAATGAGCAGTTCTTC | CASSLTLADYNEQFF
. | 12 | TRBJ1-1 | TRBV14 | . | TGTGCCAGCGGACTCGGGAACACTGAAGCTTTCTTT | CASGLGNTEAFF
. | 14 | TRBJ2-7 | TRBV19 | . | TGTGCCACCTCGCTTACGGACAGCGCCTACGAGCAGTACTTC | CATSLTDSAYEQYF
. | 14 | TRBJ2-7 | TRBV7-2 | . | TGTGCCAGCAGCTTACATGCGGGGTTCTACGAGCAGTACTTC | CASSLHAGFYEQYF
TRBD2 | 15 | TRBJ2-1 | TRBV9 | . | TGTGCCAGCAGCGTAGTAGCTAGCGGGAGCTATGAGCAGTTCTTC | CASSVVASGSYEQFF
. | 14 | TRBJ1-6 | TRBV6-5 | . | TGTGCCAGCACCCCTAGCTCCTATAATTCACCCCTCCACTTT | CASTPSSYNSPLHF
TRBD1 | 12 | TRBJ2-1 | TRBV5-1 | . | TGCGCCAGCAGCGTGACAGGGGGTGAGCAGTTCTTC | CASSVTGGEQFF
. | 13 | TRBJ1-5 | TRBV15 | . | TGTGCCACCAGCAGGGGGGGATACCAGCCCCAGCATTTT | CATSRGGYQPQHF
TRBD2 | 17 | TRBJ2-3 | TRBV4-1 | . | TGCGCCAGCAGCCAAGATATTTTGCGGGAGGGCCGAGATACGCAGTATTTT | CASSQDILREGRDTQYF
TRBD1 | 12 | TRBJ1-2 | TRBV7-7 | once | TGTGCCAGCAGCCGGGACAGGGGTGGCTACACCTTC | CASSRDRGGYTF